This T cell receptor (beta chain) was obtained from a study of CD8+ T cells in alopecia areata. Concerning this clone: Its cognate antigen is unknown.

V was shortened by 5 bases and J by 2 bases, with 5 bases between the two germline ends. The CDR3 contains 11 residues. Germline loops: CDR1 SGHRS, CDR2 YFSETQ. Extracted from the samples, RNA was reverse transcribed into cDNA to serve as the sequencing template. This table comes from immunoSEQ multiplex PCR, and its TCRdb copy is limited to in-frame clones, with some not included. The repertoire holds some 200,000 clones, with 50% to 60% as singletons. Regarding the study as a whole: The study found TCR sharing across patients less clear than in mice, possibly for HLA reasons.

The treatment was: oral pan-JAK inhibitor, 5-10 mg twice daily. The sequence derives from a human donor with alopecia areata. Sequences were derived from CD4+ T cells sorted from blood, sampled at week 4, from a patient treated with tofacitinib. This chain uses TRBV5-1 with TRBJ2-7; D remains unclear. In DNA, the CDR3 is TGCGCCAGCAGAGAAACCTACGAGCAGTACTTC. Amino acids: CASRETYEQYF.